Shown below are 7 T cell receptor beta chains from a single sample sequenced in a study of T-cell reconstitution after alpha-beta-depleted transplantation in children. Unique molecular identifiers were used to barcode this TCRbeta library. One entry per CDR3 protein results from TCRdb running MiXCR on the PCR reads. The data show about 350,000 distinct CDR3 sequences, 16% seen once. This specimen was PBMCs, mostly from graft donor cells, taken 360 days after TCRalphabeta/CD19-depleted stem cell transplant. These receptor sequences come from a male patient between 2 and 10 years old who had a stem cell transplant for acute lymphoblastic leukemia, so the T cells may come from the graft donor.

This clonotype was counted between two and nine times. V gene TRBV4-1 combines with J gene TRBJ1-1; D possibly corresponds to TRBD1 (6 bases). Germline CDR1 is MGHRA and CDR2 is YSYEKL. This CDR3 contains 15 residues. V was pared by 0 bases and J by 10 bases, with 18 bases between. The CDR3 sequence: CASSQDPPPTGTAFF. In DNA, the CDR3 is TGCGCCAGCAGCCAAGATCCACCCCCGACAGGCACAGCTTTCTTT.

This clonotype showed up just a few times. The rearrangement joins TRBV28 to TRBJ2-2, with no clear D. Germline CDR1 reads MDHEN; CDR2 reads SYDVKM. V dropped 5 bases and J dropped 5 bases, with 18 bases sitting between them. The CDR3 sequence is 16 residues long. The CDR3 DNA reads as TGTGCCAGCAGTATATTACCAGGCCCCCTTACCGGGGAGCTGTTTTTT. This codes for CASSILPGPLTGELFF.

The V gene is TRBV12-3 or TRBV12-4, the J gene TRBJ2-7; 9 bases align to TRBD1. V was pared by 6 bases and J by 6 bases, with 9 bases of the junction left unmatched. This CDR3 is built from 14 residues. The CDR3 region is CASRFLADRGEQYF. The CDR3 DNA reads TGTGCCAGCAGATTTCTGGCGGACAGGGGCGAGCAGTACTTC.

In its sample, this clonotype was seen a few times. The chain combines TRBV28 with TRBJ2-4; the D is unclear. The CDR3 is 12 residues long. Trimming left V 1 base short and J 6 bases short, with 4 bases between. CDR1 MDHEN and CDR2 SYDVKM come from the germline V gene. The CDR3 nucleotides are TGTGCCAGCAGTTTATTGGGAAACATTCAGTACTTC. It encodes CASSLLGNIQYF.

This rearrangement joins TRBV4-2 to TRBJ2-7; a weak D match, TRBD2 (5 bases). V lost 3 bases, J lost 6 bases, and 15 bases lay in between. The length of the CDR3 is 14 residues. Looked up from germline, CDR1 is LGHNA and CDR2 is YNFKEQ. The CDR3 nucleotides read TGTGCCAGCAGCCAGGGAAGAGGGAATGGCGAGCAGTACTTC. Translating gives CASSQGRGNGEQYF.

The rearrangement uses TRBV7-3 and TRBJ2-2; 8 bases fit TRBD2. The CDR3 runs to 17 residues. CDR1 is SGHTA, CDR2 FQGTGA, per germline. The V gene end was trimmed by 5 bases and the J gene end by 6 bases; junction bases not matched to a gene: 14. CDR3 region: CASSPLTAGGLPGELFF. In DNA form, the CDR3 reads TGTGCCAGCAGCCCGTTAACGGCGGGAGGTTTGCCCGGGGAGCTGTTTTTT.

This clonotype was detected a few times. This chain links TRBV29-1 with TRBJ1-2; 10 positions agree with TRBD1. The CDR3 has 13 amino acids. The junction had 10 bases not matched to a gene; V was cut back by 7 bases and J by 8 bases. Germline CDR1 reads SQVTM; CDR2 reads ANQGSEA. CDR3 in amino acids: CSGMSGTGEGYTF. DNA of the CDR3: TGCAGCGGTATGTCCGGGACAGGGGAAGGCTACACCTTC. Full variable domain (missing parts from reference TRBV29-1 and TRBJ1-2): SAVISQKPSRDICQRGTSLTIQCQVDSQVTMMFWYRQQPGQSLTLIATANQGSEATYESGFVIDKFPISRPNLTFSTLTVSNMSPEDSSIYLCSGMSGTGEGYTFGSGTRLTVV.